What follows are 28 T cell receptor beta chains derived from one specimen sequenced in a study of shared clonotypes between healthy human individuals (TCRdb year 2020). Receptor amplification or capture employed the immunoSEQ multiplex PCR assay. TCRdb's version of the immuneACCESS table is confined to in-frame rearrangements and falls short of the full clone set. An unresolved V gene accounts for under half of the shortfall where checked; the remainder is of unknown origin. The sample table shows a few million clones, and just over 90% are seen once. The ten most abundant clones make up under 2% of the sample. CD8 naive samples were obtained by positive selection for CCR7 among CD45RO-negative cells, yielding a CD45RA+CCR7+ population from which TemRA cells were excluded. Sequencing used naive CD8+ T cells from PBMCs. Per the publication, the cell subset or site label means: CD45RA+CCR7+. These receptors were obtained from a man between 18 and 35 years old in good health. Some clones in this sample may be carry-over from other donors' samples.

The J gene is TRBJ2-1, the V gene TRBV10-3, with D possibly TRBD2 on 5 matching bases. The V gene lost 9 bases and the J gene lost 7 bases, with 13 bases spanning the gap. Per germline, CDR1 ENHRY and CDR2 SYGVKD. CDR3 size: 12 residues. The CDR3 DNA reads TGTGCCATTTCTGGACTTGTTAATGAGCAGTTCTTC. Its protein product is CAISGLVNEQFF.

The chain carries TRBV5-1 and TRBJ2-7, with D possibly TRBD1 on 6 matching bases. The CDR3 runs to 14 residues. Germline CDR1 reads SGHRS; CDR2 reads YFSETQ. Deletions cut 0 bases from V and 2 bases from J, with 9 bases between. The CDR3 DNA is TGCGCCAGCAGCTTGGAGGGGGTTCCCTACGAGCAGTACTTC. Amino acid sequence: CASSLEGVPYEQYF.

The chain is built from TRBV5-4 and TRBJ2-7; maybe TRBD2 (5 bases). This CDR3 is built from 13 residues. V was clipped by 0 bases and J by 6 bases, with 10 bases between them. Germline lookup yields CDR1 SGHNT and CDR2 YYREEE (reference sequence). The CDR3 sequence is CASSLDGVAEQYF. The CDR3 DNA reads TGTGCCAGCAGCTTGGACGGGGTCGCCGAGCAGTACTTC. The entire variable domain, with the rest obtained from reference TRBV5-4 and TRBJ2-7, is as follows: ETGVTQSPTHLIKTRGQQVTLRCSSQSGHNTVSWYQQALGQGPQFIFQYYREEENGRGNFPPRFSGLQFPNYSSELNVNALELDDSALYLCASSLDGVAEQYFGPGTRLTVT.

CDR3 protein: CSVDGGDSYEQYF. The CDR3 nucleotides read TGCAGCGTTGACGGAGGGGACTCCTACGAGCAGTACTTC. The chain joins TRBV29-1 to TRBJ2-7; weak D call: TRBD2 (6 bases). V lost 3 bases and J 0 bases, leaving 9 bases between the germline ends. Germline V gives CDR1 SQVTM, CDR2 ANQGSEA. The CDR3 length is 13 residues.

CDR3 coding DNA: TGTGCCAGCAGCTTTTTGGGGGAGGGCACAGATACGCAGTATTTT. The encoded protein is CASSFLGEGTDTQYF. The gene calls are TRBV5-6 and TRBJ2-3, with D maybe TRBD2 (6 bases). CDR1 and CDR2 from the germline V gene are SGHDT and YYEEEE. The CDR3 is made up of 15 amino acids. V shed 2 bases and J shed 1 base, with 11 bases lying between them.

This clone was recorded only once. The gene calls are TRBV5-1 and TRBJ1-1; no firm D call. The V end lost 7 bases, the J end lost 5 bases, and 12 bases lay between the germline ends. This CDR3 region has 12 residues. The germline gives CDR1 SGHRS, CDR2 YFSETQ. CDR3 coding DNA: TGCGCCAGCCAAGGCCTTCGGACTGAAGCTTTCTTT. Translated, it gives CASQGLRTEAFF.

The chain couples TRBV28 to TRBJ1-2, with D hard to call. CDR3 length: 14 amino acids. Trimming pared 9 bases from V and 6 bases from J, leaving 20 bases between. Germline lookup yields CDR1 MDHEN and CDR2 SYDVKM. The CDR3 coding sequence is TGTGCCAGAGAAAATCCTCGCCCTCGGGATGGCTACACCTTC. Translated, it gives CARENPRPRDGYTF.

The gene calls are TRBV6-5 and TRBJ1-1; 9 positions match TRBD1. From germline, CDR1 is MNHEY and CDR2 SVGAGI. The V and J ends lost 4 bases and 3 bases, in that order; junction bases with no gene match: 3. The CDR3 runs 14 residues. CDR3 protein: CASSWGQGYTEAFF. CDR3 in DNA: TGTGCCAGCAGTTGGGGACAGGGATACACTGAAGCTTTCTTT.

The J gene is TRBJ1-5, the V gene TRBV13; D gene unclear. Germline V lookup: CDR1 PRHDT, CDR2 FYEKMQ (reference sequence). V lost 6 bases and J lost 10, with 16 bases in between. The CDR3 sequence is 13 residues long. The CDR3 spells CASSQTPPGPQHF. Here the CDR3 DNA reads TGTGCCAGCAGTCAGACTCCCCCCGGCCCCCAGCATTTT.

This chain connects TRBV29-1 to TRBJ2-1; 7 nucleotides match TRBD2. There are 15 residues in the CDR3. V was pared by 0 bases and J by 6 bases, with 8 bases of the junction left unmatched. CDR1 and CDR2 (germline): SQVTM, ANQGSEA. CDR3 sequence reads: CSVEDHGLGFNEQFF. For the CDR3, the DNA is TGCAGCGTTGAAGATCATGGACTAGGTTTCAATGAGCAGTTCTTC.

The gene calls are TRBV28 and TRBJ2-2; tentatively, D is TRBD2 (6 bases). This CDR3 has 15 amino acids. Per the germline V gene, CDR1 is MDHEN and CDR2 is SYDVKM. V lost 3 bases, J lost 4 bases, and 12 bases lay in between. CDR3 amino acids: CASSFGGMGTGELFF. The CDR3 DNA reads TGTGCCAGCAGTTTCGGGGGTATGGGCACCGGGGAGCTGTTTTTT.

The chain joins TRBV5-1 to TRBJ2-1, with 7 positions matching TRBD2. This CDR3 is 15 amino acids long. The germline gives CDR1 SGHRS, CDR2 YFSETQ. After removal of 4 bases from V and 4 bases from J, the junction contained 8 bases not matched to a gene. CDR3 protein: CASSPTSSPYNEQFF. CDR3 DNA sequence: TGCGCCAGCAGCCCGACTAGCTCCCCTTACAATGAGCAGTTCTTC.

This clone was picked up one time. V is TRBV6-6 and J is TRBJ2-5, with D perhaps TRBD2 (5 bases). V shed 6 bases and J shed 1 base, with 15 bases lying between them. The CDR3 totals 15 residues. The germline CDR1 and CDR2 sequences are MNHNY and SVGAGI (reference sequence). CDR3 coding DNA: TGTGCCAGCAGCTTTAGACCCACTAGCCAAGAGACCCAGTACTTC. This codes for CASSFRPTSQETQYF.

This chain connects TRBV27 to TRBJ1-6, with 8 nucleotides matching TRBD1. The CDR3 consists of 17 residues. The V gene end was trimmed by 2 bases and the J gene end by 8 bases; junction bases not matched to a gene: 11. Germline V CDR1 and CDR2: MNHEY, SMNVEV (reference sequence). The DNA for the CDR3 is TGTGCCAGCAGTTTAATTCTGGGGACAGGCCCCCATTCACCCCTCCACTTT. Its translation: CASSLILGTGPHSPLHF.

CDR3 nucleotide sequence: TGTGCCAGCAGCCAATCCCCGGGGGATGAGCAGTTCTTC. Its translation: CASSQSPGDEQFF. This sequence joins TRBV4-2 and TRBJ2-1; TRBD2 might be the D (6 bases). The CDR3 has 13 residues. Between the trimmed V and J ends, which lost 2 bases and 8 bases, there was a span of 10 bases. Germline CDR1 reads LGHNA; CDR2 reads YNFKEQ.

With respect to this clone: The sample holds other DNA sequences that translate to the same CDR3. The gene calls are TRBV4-3 and TRBJ2-7; TRBD1 matches 8 bases. V lost 4 bases, J lost 3 bases, and 5 bases stayed unmatched. The germline gives CDR1 LGHNA, CDR2 YSLEER. This CDR3 region has 14 residues. The CDR3 DNA is TGCGCCAGCAGCCCGAGGACAGGGCACTACGAGCAGTACTTC. Protein product: CASSPRTGHYEQYF.

This chain connects TRBV7-6 to TRBJ2-7, with TRBD2 matching 7 bases. The CDR3 contains 14 residues. Germline assignment: CDR1 SGHVS and CDR2 FNYEAQ. The J segment lost 3 bases and the V segment lost 1 base, leaving 3 bases of the junction unmatched. The chain's CDR3 is CASSLGPSGYEQYF. The CDR3 bases are TGTGCCAGCAGCTTAGGTCCTAGCGGCTACGAGCAGTACTTC.

The chain has TRBV5-6 and TRBJ1-5; D remains ambiguous. The CDR3 totals 17 residues. With 0 bases removed from V and 6 bases from J, the gap between germline ends came to 19 bases. Looked up from germline, CDR1 is SGHDT and CDR2 is YYEEEE. CDR3 bases: TGTGCCAGCAGCTTGGCCGAGGACGGCCGTTACGGTCAGCCCCAGCATTTT. Protein sequence: CASSLAEDGRYGQPQHF.

The genes are TRBV29-1 and TRBJ1-2, with D unresolved. The germline CDR1 and CDR2 sequences are SQVTM and ANQGSEA. The CDR3 has 11 amino acids. The germline V and J ends were trimmed by 4 bases and 7 bases, with 10 bases remaining between them. CDR3 loop: CSVGRESGYTF. The CDR3 DNA follows: TGCAGCGTTGGTAGGGAATCTGGCTACACCTTC.

This sequence joins TRBV4-2 and TRBJ2-7; 10 bases line up with TRBD2. The V gene's germline CDR1 is LGHNA and CDR2 YNFKEQ. The CDR3 has 17 amino acids. The V and J ends lost 1 base and 4 bases, in that order; junction bases with no gene match: 10. The CDR3 region is CASSQGQREGPVYEQYF. For the CDR3, the DNA is TGTGCCAGCAGCCAAGGCCAGCGGGAGGGCCCGGTGTACGAGCAGTACTTC.

The chain has TRBV5-1 and TRBJ2-5, with D perhaps matching TRBD1 (5 bases). This CDR3 is built from 16 residues. Germline lookup yields CDR1 SGHRS and CDR2 YFSETQ. V lost 4 bases and J lost 1, with 17 bases in between. Here the CDR3 reads CASSRAPGFLQETQYF. DNA of the CDR3: TGCGCCAGCAGCCGGGCCCCAGGGTTCCTCCAAGAGACCCAGTACTTC.

In its sample, this clone was seen once. The CDR3 protein is CASSLAWTSGGLTDIQYF. The CDR3 nucleotides read TGTGCCAGCAGCTTGGCCTGGACTAGCGGAGGCCTAACGGACATTCAGTACTTC. The rearrangement joins TRBV5-6 to TRBJ2-4, with TRBD2 matching 10 bases. After removal of 0 bases from V and 8 bases from J, the junction contained 14 bases not matched to a gene. The CDR3 has 18 residues. CDR1 and CDR2 (germline): SGHDT, YYEEEE.

The gene calls are TRBV2 and TRBJ2-7; D perhaps matches TRBD1 (6 bases). The V gene lost 6 bases and the J gene lost 7 bases, with 22 bases spanning the gap. From germline, CDR1 is SNHLY and CDR2 FYNNEI. The CDR3 has 15 amino acids. The CDR3 sequence: CASRGLGQPRREQYF. Here the CDR3 DNA reads TGTGCCAGCAGGGGGCTTGGACAGCCCCGTAGGGAGCAGTACTTC.

The gene calls are TRBV7-6 and TRBJ2-2; D is unclear. Trimming stripped 3 bases from V and 4 bases from J, with 9 bases between. The CDR3 runs 14 residues. The germline V gene encodes CDR1 SGHVS and CDR2 FNYEAQ. The CDR3 DNA reads as TGTGCCAGCAGCTTCTCTCTCGGCACCGGGGAGCTGTTTTTT. As protein: CASSFSLGTGELFF.

V usage is TRBV4-1 and J usage is TRBJ2-3, with a weak D call TRBD1 (6 bases). The CDR3 is 17 residues long. Germline V gene lookup returns CDR1 MGHRA and CDR2 YSYEKL. The ends were cut back, 0 bases at V and 3 bases at J, with 16 bases in the middle. The CDR3 sequence: CASSQEVGRGSTDTQYF. CDR3 bases: TGCGCCAGCAGCCAAGAAGTTGGCAGGGGTTCGACAGATACGCAGTATTTT.

For this clone: This sample also contains other DNA sequences that code for the same CDR3. CDR3 region: CASSPGGGELFF. CDR3 DNA: TGTGCCAGCAGTCCCGGTGGCGGGGAGCTGTTTTTT. The genes are TRBV27 and TRBJ2-2; no clear D gene. The CDR3 runs 12 residues. The germline V and J ends were trimmed by 5 bases and 7 bases, with 8 bases remaining between them. Germline values: CDR1 MNHEY, CDR2 SMNVEV (reference sequence).

J is TRBJ2-7 and V is TRBV7-3; possible D gene TRBD2, 6 bases. The CDR3 is 15 amino acids. V was shortened by 2 bases and J by 2 bases, with 13 bases between the two germline ends. In germline, CDR1 is SGHTA, CDR2 FQGTGA. The CDR3 region has the DNA TGTGCCAGCAGCTTAGACGGGAGCCTTCCCTACGAGCAGTACTTC. It is translated as CASSLDGSLPYEQYF.

The chain is built from TRBV2 and TRBJ2-7, with D possibly TRBD2 on 5 matching bases. Germline V CDR1 and CDR2: SNHLY, FYNNEI. This CDR3 has 14 amino acids. V was clipped by 8 bases and J by 0 bases, with 14 bases between them. In nucleotides, the CDR3 is TGTGCCAGCGTTAATAGCGCCCGCTCCTACGAGCAGTACTTC. Translated, it gives CASVNSARSYEQYF.